These 17 T cell receptor beta chains originate from one sample sequenced in a study of blood T cell repertoires in COVID-19. This table comes from immunoSEQ multiplex PCR, and its TCRdb copy is limited to in-frame clones, with some not included. The sample consists of about 52,000 clones, 81% of them appearing once. The source material was peripheral blood. These receptor sequences come from an elderly woman with COVID-19, enrolled during active disease.

The rearrangement joins TRBV7-9 to TRBJ2-7, with 7 bases fitting TRBD1. The germline gives CDR1 SEHNR, CDR2 FQNEAQ (reference sequence). Trimming at V came to 1 base and at J to 0 bases, leaving 6 bases not matched to a gene. This CDR3 is built from 16 residues. DNA for the CDR3: TGTGCCAGCAGCTTAGGGATAGGGACAGCCTCCTACGAGCAGTACTTC. This gives the protein CASSLGIGTASYEQYF. Looking up the rest from reference TRBV7-9 and TRBJ2-7 gives the full variable domain: DTGVSQNPRHKITKRGQNVTFRCDPISEHNRLYWYRQTLGQGPEFLTYFQNEAQLEKSRLLSDRFSAERPKGSFSTLEIQRTEQGDSAMYLCASSLGIGTASYEQYFGPGTRLTVT.

The V gene is TRBV12-3 or TRBV12-4, the J gene TRBJ1-2, with a tentative D call TRBD1 (6 bases). The CDR3 totals 13 residues. V gave up 6 bases and J gave up 4 bases, with 12 bases separating them. The CDR3 sequence is CASSPTGSYGYTF. Written as DNA, the CDR3 is TGTGCCAGCAGCCCCACAGGGTCCTATGGCTACACCTTC.

The chain joins TRBV5-4 to TRBJ2-5; perhaps TRBD2 as D (5 bases). Deletions cut 2 bases from V and 3 bases from J, with 11 bases between. The CDR3 has 14 residues. CDR1 is SGHNT and CDR2 is YYREEE in the germline V gene (reference sequence). The CDR3 DNA reads TGTGCCAGCAGCTTCTCGCGGGCCGAAGAGACCCAGTACTTC. As protein: CASSFSRAEETQYF. The variable domain in full, completed from reference TRBV5-4 and TRBJ2-5, reads ETGVTQSPTHLIKTRGQQVTLRCSSQSGHNTVSWYQQALGQGPQFIFQYYREEENGRGNFPPRFSGLQFPNYSSELNVNALELDDSALYLCASSFSRAEETQYFGPGTRLLVL.

The V and J genes are TRBV6-5 and TRBJ1-4, with D possibly being TRBD1 (6 bases). The germline CDR1 and CDR2 sequences are MNHEY and SVGAGI. Deletions cut 6 bases from V and 10 bases from J, with 12 bases between. The CDR3 is made up of 12 amino acids. The CDR3 DNA reads TGTGCCAGCAGACAGGGAAGGGGAAAACTGTTTTTT. Protein product: CASRQGRGKLFF.

In regard to this clone: The sample carries other DNA sequences with the same CDR3. The chain uses TRBV5-1 and TRBJ1-1, with D unresolved. This CDR3 is built from 15 residues. V was trimmed by 6 bases and J by 1 base, leaving 16 bases between them. Germline lookup yields CDR1 SGHRS and CDR2 YFSETQ. CDR3 coding DNA: TGCGCCAGCACCCTCAACCCTACCGGGAACACTGAAGCTTTCTTT. This gives the protein CASTLNPTGNTEAFF.

CDR3 amino acids: CSAWERLEQFF. The CDR3 nucleotides are TGCAGTGCATGGGAGCGTCTAGAGCAGTTCTTC. V gene TRBV20-1 combines with J gene TRBJ2-1; a possible D gene is TRBD2 (5 bases). The CDR3 consists of 11 residues. The germline gives CDR1 DFQATT, CDR2 SNEGSKA (reference sequence). Between the trimmed V and J ends, which lost 6 bases and 10 bases, there was a span of 13 bases.

This rearrangement joins TRBV15 to TRBJ2-1, with 7 bases aligning to TRBD2. Germline CDR1 LNHNV, CDR2 YYDKDF (reference sequence). V was clipped by 4 bases and J by 0 bases; unmatched bases: 3. The length of the CDR3 is 15 residues. CDR3 bases: TGTGCCACCAGCAAAGGCGGGAGCTCCTACAATGAGCAGTTCTTC. The encoded protein is CATSKGGSSYNEQFF.

The chain carries TRBV2 and TRBJ1-2; TRBD1 agrees at 7 bases. From germline, CDR1 is SNHLY and CDR2 FYNNEI. Germline trimming cut 6 bases from V and 5 bases from J; bases unmatched to any gene: 9. The CDR3 has 14 residues. The DNA for the CDR3 is TGTGCCAGCAGGAGACAGGGCGTGGATTATGGCTACACCTTC. Translating gives CASRRQGVDYGYTF.

The V and J genes are TRBV5-1 and TRBJ2-1, with D possibly TRBD2 on 6 matching bases. CDR3 length: 15 residues. V was clipped by 0 bases and J by 4 bases, with 11 bases between them. Germline V gene lookup returns CDR1 SGHRS and CDR2 YFSETQ. The CDR3 loop is CASSLGGLSYNEQFF. In nucleotides, the CDR3 is TGCGCCAGCAGCTTGGGGGGACTCTCGTACAATGAGCAGTTCTTC.

The V and J genes are TRBV6-1 and TRBJ2-7, with 9 bases fitting TRBD2. This CDR3 spans 16 amino acids. Germline CDR1 reads MNHNS; CDR2 reads SASEGT. J gave up 5 bases and V 4 bases, and 12 bases lay outside the gene matches. In DNA, the CDR3 is TGTGCCAGCAGTGGTCAGGTAGCGGGAGAATTCGACGAGCAGTACTTC. Amino acid sequence: CASSGQVAGEFDEQYF.

The CDR3, as DNA: TGTGCCAGCAGTTACGGAGGGGGGGCTTCCTACGAGCAGTACTTC. The encoded protein is CASSYGGGASYEQYF. This rearrangement joins TRBV6-5 to TRBJ2-7; tentatively, D is TRBD2 (7 bases). The V gene lost 2 bases and the J gene lost 1 base, with 12 bases spanning the gap. In germline, CDR1 is MNHEY, CDR2 SVGAGI. The CDR3 is 15 residues long.

The chain joins TRBV5-1 to TRBJ2-7; D perhaps matches TRBD2 (5 bases). V lost 2 bases to trimming and J lost 4 bases, with 16 bases between them. This CDR3 has 15 amino acids. Germline CDR1 and CDR2: SGHRS and YFSETQ. The CDR3 spells CASSFLRGPGYEQYF. CDR3 in DNA: TGCGCCAGCAGCTTCCTCCGAGGGCCGGGATACGAGCAGTACTTC.

This chain connects TRBV6-5 to TRBJ2-2, with TRBD2 identical over 10 bases. J was trimmed by 8 bases and V by 2 bases; bases with no gene match: 2. This CDR3 spans 14 amino acids. In germline, CDR1 is MNHEY, CDR2 SVGAGI. The CDR3 spells CASSYILAGGELFF. The CDR3 DNA follows: TGTGCCAGCAGTTACATACTAGCGGGGGGGGAGCTGTTTTTT.

In its sample, this clone was seen a few times. The rearrangement links TRBV6-5 to TRBJ2-7; 7 nucleotides align to TRBD1. The CDR3 length is 13 residues. Unmatched junction bases numbered 10, after V lost 5 bases and J lost 9 bases. Germline V gives CDR1 MNHEY, CDR2 SVGAGI. CDR3 in DNA: TGTGCCAGCAGTACCGCAGGGGGAATAAGGCAGTACTTC. Translating it yields CASSTAGGIRQYF.

This clone was seen a single time. V gene TRBV6-5 combines with J gene TRBJ2-2; maybe TRBD2 (5 bases). This CDR3 region has 14 residues. Per the germline V gene, CDR1 is MNHEY and CDR2 is SVGAGI. V was cut by 6 bases and J by 7 bases, with 15 bases left in between. In DNA form, the CDR3 reads TGTGCCAGCAGACTCGCGGGCATTGGCGGGGAGCTGTTTTTT. Residues: CASRLAGIGGELFF.

V usage is TRBV28 and J usage is TRBJ1-5; 9 bases map to TRBD1. Per the germline V gene, CDR1 is MDHEN and CDR2 is SYDVKM. The length of the CDR3 is 15 residues. Trimming at V came to 6 bases and at J to 2 bases, leaving 5 bases not matched to a gene. CDR3 protein: CASRGQGAGNQPQHF. DNA for the CDR3: TGTGCCAGCAGGGGACAGGGAGCGGGCAATCAGCCCCAGCATTTT.

The chain uses TRBV7-3 and TRBJ2-5, with D perhaps matching TRBD2 (5 bases). CDR3 length: 18 residues. V lost 1 base, J lost 5 bases, and 23 bases lay in between. Germline CDR1 and CDR2: SGHTA and FQGTGA. The CDR3 sequence: CASSLIGSSAATGETQYF. The CDR3 DNA sequence: TGTGCCAGCAGCTTAATAGGCAGCTCAGCGGCTACGGGGGAGACCCAGTACTTC.